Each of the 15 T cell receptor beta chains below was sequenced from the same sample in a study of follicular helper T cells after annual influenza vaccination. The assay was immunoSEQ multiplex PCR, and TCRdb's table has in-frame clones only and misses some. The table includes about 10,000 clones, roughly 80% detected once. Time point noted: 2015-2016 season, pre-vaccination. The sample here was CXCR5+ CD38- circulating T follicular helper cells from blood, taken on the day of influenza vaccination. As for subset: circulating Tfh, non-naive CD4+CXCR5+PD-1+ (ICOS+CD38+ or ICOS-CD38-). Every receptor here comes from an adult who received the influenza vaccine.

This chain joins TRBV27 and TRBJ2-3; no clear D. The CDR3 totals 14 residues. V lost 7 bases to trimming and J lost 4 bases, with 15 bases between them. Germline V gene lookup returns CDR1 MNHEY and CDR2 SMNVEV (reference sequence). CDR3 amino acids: CASNTWGDADTQYF. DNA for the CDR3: TGTGCCAGCAACACGTGGGGTGACGCAGATACGCAGTATTTT.

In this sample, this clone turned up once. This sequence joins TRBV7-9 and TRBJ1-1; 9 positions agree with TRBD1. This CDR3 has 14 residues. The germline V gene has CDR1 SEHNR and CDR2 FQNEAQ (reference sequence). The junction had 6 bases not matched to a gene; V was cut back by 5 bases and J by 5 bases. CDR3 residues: CASSPGTGSTEAFF. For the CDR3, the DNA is TGTGCCAGCAGCCCTGGGACAGGGAGTACTGAAGCTTTCTTT.

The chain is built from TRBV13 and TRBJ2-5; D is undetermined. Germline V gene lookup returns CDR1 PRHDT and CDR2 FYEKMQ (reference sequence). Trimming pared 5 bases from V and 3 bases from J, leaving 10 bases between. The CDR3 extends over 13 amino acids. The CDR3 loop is CASSRYTEETQYF. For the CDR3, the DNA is TGTGCCAGCAGCCGATACACGGAAGAGACCCAGTACTTC. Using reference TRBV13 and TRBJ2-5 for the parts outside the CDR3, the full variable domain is AAGVIQSPRHLIKEKRETATLKCYPIPRHDTVYWYQQGPGQDPQFLISFYEKMQSDKGSIPDRFSAQQFSDYHSELNMSSLELGDSALYFCASSRYTEETQYFGPGTRLLVL.

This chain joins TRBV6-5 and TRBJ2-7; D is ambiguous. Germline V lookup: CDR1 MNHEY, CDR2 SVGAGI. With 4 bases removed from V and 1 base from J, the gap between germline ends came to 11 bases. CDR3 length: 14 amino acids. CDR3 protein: CASSSGQVSYEQYF. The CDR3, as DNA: TGTGCCAGCAGTTCTGGCCAGGTATCCTACGAGCAGTACTTC.

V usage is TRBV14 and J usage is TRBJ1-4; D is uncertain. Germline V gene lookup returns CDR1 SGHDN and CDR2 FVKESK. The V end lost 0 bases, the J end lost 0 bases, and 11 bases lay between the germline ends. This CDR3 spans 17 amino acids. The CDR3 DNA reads TGTGCCAGCAGCCAAGATCGGTCAATTTCAACTAATGAAAAACTGTTTTTT. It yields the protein CASSQDRSISTNEKLFF.

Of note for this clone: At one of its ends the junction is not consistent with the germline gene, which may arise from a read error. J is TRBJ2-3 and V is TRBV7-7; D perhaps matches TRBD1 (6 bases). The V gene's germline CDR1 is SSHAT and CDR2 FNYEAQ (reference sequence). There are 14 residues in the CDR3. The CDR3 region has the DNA TGTGCTAGCAGCAAAGGACAGCTCACAGATACGCAGTATTTT. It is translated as CASSKGQLTDTQYF.

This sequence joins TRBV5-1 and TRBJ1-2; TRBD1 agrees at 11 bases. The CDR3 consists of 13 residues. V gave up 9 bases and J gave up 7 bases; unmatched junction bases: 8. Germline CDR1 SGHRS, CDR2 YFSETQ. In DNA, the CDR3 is TGCGCCACCCGGACAGGGGGCGTCTTTGGCTACACCTTC. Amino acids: CATRTGGVFGYTF.

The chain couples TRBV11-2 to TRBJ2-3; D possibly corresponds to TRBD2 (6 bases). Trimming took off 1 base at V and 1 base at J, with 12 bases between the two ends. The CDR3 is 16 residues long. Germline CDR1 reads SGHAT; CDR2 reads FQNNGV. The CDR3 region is CASSLGAGGGTDTQYF. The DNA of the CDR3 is TGTGCCAGCAGCTTAGGAGCCGGCGGGGGCACAGATACGCAGTATTTT.

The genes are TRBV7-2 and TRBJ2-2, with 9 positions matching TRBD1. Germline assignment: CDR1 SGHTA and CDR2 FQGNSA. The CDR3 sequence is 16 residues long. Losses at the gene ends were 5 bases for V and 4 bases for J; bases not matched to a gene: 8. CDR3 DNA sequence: TGTGCCAGCAGCAACCGGGACAGGGTCGTCACCGGGGAGCTGTTTTTT. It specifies CASSNRDRVVTGELFF.

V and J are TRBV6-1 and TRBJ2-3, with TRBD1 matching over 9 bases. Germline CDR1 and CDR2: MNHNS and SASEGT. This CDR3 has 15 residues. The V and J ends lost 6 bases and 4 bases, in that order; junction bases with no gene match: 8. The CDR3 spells CASRSGQGTADTQYF. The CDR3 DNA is TGTGCCAGCAGGTCCGGACAGGGGACAGCAGATACGCAGTATTTT.

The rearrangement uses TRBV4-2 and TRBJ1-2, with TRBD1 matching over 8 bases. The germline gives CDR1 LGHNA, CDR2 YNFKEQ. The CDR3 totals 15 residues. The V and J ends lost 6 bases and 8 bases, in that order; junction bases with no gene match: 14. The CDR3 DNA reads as TGTGCCAGCAGTTCCGGGACAGGCGATATTAGAGGCTACACCTTC. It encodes CASSSGTGDIRGYTF.

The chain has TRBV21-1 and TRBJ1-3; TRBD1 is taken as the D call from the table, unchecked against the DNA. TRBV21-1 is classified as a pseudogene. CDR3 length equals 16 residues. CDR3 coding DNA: TGTGCCAGCAGCAAAGTAGACAGGCTCTCTGGAAACACCATATATTTT. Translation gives CASSKVDRLSGNTIYF.

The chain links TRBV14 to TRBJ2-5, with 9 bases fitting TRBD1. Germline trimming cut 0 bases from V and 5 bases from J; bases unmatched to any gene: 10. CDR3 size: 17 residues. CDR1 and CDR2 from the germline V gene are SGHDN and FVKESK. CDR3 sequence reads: CASSQERSDRGTETQYF. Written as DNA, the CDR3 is TGTGCCAGCAGCCAAGAACGCTCGGACAGGGGTACGGAGACCCAGTACTTC.

CDR3 in amino acids: CASSEGVSNTGELFF. CDR3 coding DNA: TGTGCCAGCTCAGAAGGGGTCTCGAACACCGGGGAGCTGTTTTTT. J is TRBJ2-2 and V is TRBV18; possibly TRBD1 for D (5 bases). Germline CDR1 is KGHSH and CDR2 is LQKENI. This CDR3 is 15 amino acids long. V was shortened by 5 bases and J by 0 bases, with 10 bases between the two germline ends.

CDR3 in amino acids: CASSQTSTGELFF. The CDR3 nucleotides read TGTGCCAGCAGCCAAACTAGTACCGGGGAGCTGTTTTTT. The chain is built from TRBV7-9 and TRBJ2-2, with D perhaps TRBD2 (5 bases). The germline V and J ends were trimmed by 5 bases and 5 bases, with 9 bases remaining between them. CDR1 and CDR2 from the germline V gene are SEHNR and FQNEAQ (reference sequence). This CDR3 is 13 amino acids long.